A selection of T cell receptor beta chains follows, all from one sample in a study of blood T cell repertoires in COVID-19. Measured with immunoSEQ multiplex PCR; TCRdb has only the in-frame clones, and not every one. Of 140,000 to 150,000 clones listed, approximately 90% are singletons. The sequenced sample consisted of PBMCs or T cells enriched from blood (not recorded which). The receptors derive from a man aged 45 to 65 who had recovered from COVID-19. Each CDR3 is given with its conserved first and last residue. The D gene is left open where the match is weak. Rows give clone size only sometimes, using once, few, many, or a class for an expanded clone.

-	TRBJ2-3	-	TRBV9	CASSLASPDTQYF	TGTGCCAGCAGCCTTGCTAGCCCAGATACGCAGTATTTT
-	TRBJ2-1	once	TRBV7-2	CASSDQAGSSYNEQFF	TGTGCCAGCAGCGACCAAGCGGGCAGCTCCTACAATGAGCAGTTCTTC
-	TRBJ1-2	-	TRBV5-4	CASRRSEGYTF	TGTGCCAGCAGGAGAAGCGAGGGCTACACCTTC
-	TRBJ2-1	-	TRBV10-3	CAISAREYNEQFF	TGTGCCATCAGCGCCCGGGAGTACAATGAGCAGTTCTTC
-	TRBJ1-5	-	TRBV7-2	CASSLGAAQGRGNQPQHF	TGTGCCAGCAGCTTAGGGGCGGCCCAGGGGCGGGGCAATCAGCCCCAGCATTTT
TRBD1	TRBJ2-1	-	TRBV12-3/TRBV12-4	CASSSGQREQFF	TGTGCCAGCAGTTCGGGACAGAGGGAGCAGTTCTTC
-	TRBJ1-3	-	TRBV21-1	CASSKAPRTGGNTIYF	TGTGCCAGCAGCAAAGCGCCGAGGACTGGTGGAAACACCATATATTTT
-	TRBJ2-2	-	TRBV5-6	CASSPLTEGASTGELFF	TGTGCCAGCAGCCCCCTTACGGAGGGGGCATCGACCGGGGAGCTGTTTTTT
TRBD2	TRBJ2-2	-	TRBV7-3	CASSPHALAGTNTGELFF	TGTGCCAGCAGCCCCCACGCCCTAGCGGGGACGAACACCGGGGAGCTGTTTTTT
-	TRBJ2-2	-	TRBV6-5	CAGRTSNTGELFF	TGTGCAGGGAGGACCTCGAACACCGGGGAGCTGTTTTTT
-	TRBJ1-6	-	TRBV6-5	CASSSSRGDSPLHF	TGTGCCAGCAGTTCTTCCAGGGGTGATTCACCCCTCCACTTT
-	TRBJ2-3	-	TRBV7-3	CASSPQGTPTDTQYF	TGTGCCAGCAGCCCACAGGGGACTCCTACAGATACGCAGTATTTT
-	TRBJ1-5	-	TRBV5-1	CASSFSGQPQHF	TGCGCCAGCAGCTTTTCGGGACAGCCCCAGCATTTT
TRBD2	TRBJ2-2	-	TRBV18	CASSRGLAGAGTGELFF	TGTGCCAGCTCCCGAGGACTAGCGGGAGCGGGCACCGGGGAGCTGTTTTTT
TRBD1	TRBJ2-2	-	TRBV6-1	CASSPRTGGTGELFF	TGTGCCAGCAGTCCCCGGACAGGGGGAACCGGGGAGCTGTTTTTT
-	TRBJ2-7	-	TRBV4-2	CASSQELGGAESYEQYF	TGTGCCAGCAGCCAAGAATTAGGGGGGGCTGAATCATACGAGCAGTACTTC
-	TRBJ1-1	-	TRBV20-1	CSASQTVNTEAFF	TGCAGTGCTAGTCAGACTGTGAACACTGAAGCTTTCTTT